This TCR beta chain came from a study of control samples from healthy donors and cancer patients. Between the trimmed V and J ends, which lost 3 bases and 6 bases, there was a span of 12 bases. The CDR3 totals 13 residues. This clone was counted once. The data were produced by immunoSEQ multiplex PCR, yet TCRdb's version contains in-frame clones alone and is incomplete. The sample has over 150,000 clones, around 94% seen once. The receptor comes from a man aged 60 to 75 with colorectal cancer. The rearrangement uses TRBV12-3 or TRBV12-4 and TRBJ2-7, with a tentative D call TRBD2 (6 bases). The specimen was PBMCs. This CDR3 is CASSFNGGREQYF. As DNA, the CDR3 is TGTGCCAGCAGTTTCAACGGAGGGCGCGAGCAGTACTTC.